These T cell receptor beta chains were read from a single sample in a study of beta chain features in type 1 diabetes. Sequencing was performed with immunoSEQ multiplex PCR; in TCRdb, only in-frame clones are kept and a portion is missing. Among 310,000 or so clones listed, around 9% were seen once. Sequenced material: central memory CD4+ T cells from blood. These receptor sequences come from a man aged 25 to 40 with type 1 diabetes. Each CDR3 is given with its conserved first and last residue. Each record gives: J gene, V gene, clone size, D gene, CDR3 DNA, CDR3 protein. D genes are given only for firm matches. Clone size is not always given. Where it is, it says once, few, many or a class for expanded clones.

TRBJ2-3	TRBV7-2	few	-	TGTGCCAGCAGCTCCGGGACCAGCACAGATACGCAGTATTTT	CASSSGTSTDTQYF
TRBJ2-2	TRBV27	-	-	TGTGCCAGCAGTTCCTGGACAGAGAACACCGGGGAGCTGTTTTTT	CASSSWTENTGELFF
TRBJ1-2	TRBV18	many	-	TGTGCCAGCTCACCAGATCCAGGGGCCCCGGTAAACACCTTC	CASSPDPGAPVNTF
TRBJ2-7	TRBV7-6	many	TRBD2	TGTGCCAGCAGCTTAGAGCCGACTAGCGCAGTTTCCTACGAGCAGTACTTC	CASSLEPTSAVSYEQYF
TRBJ2-5	TRBV2	-	TRBD2	TGTGCCAGTTCGGGGGGACCCCAAGAGACCCAGTACTTC	CASSGGPQETQYF
TRBJ2-1	TRBV7-2	-	TRBD1	TGTGCCAGCAGCTTAGCCGGGACAGGGAACAATGAGCAGTTCTTC	CASSLAGTGNNEQFF
TRBJ2-7	TRBV4-3	-	TRBD1	TGCGCCAGCAGCCAAGTCCCGGGACAGGCCTCCTACGAGCAGTACTTC	CASSQVPGQASYEQYF
TRBJ2-3	TRBV7-2	-	-	TGTGCCAGCACCACCCGGGGCGGGGCCGATACGCAGTATTTT	CASTTRGGADTQYF
TRBJ2-5	TRBV18	-	-	TGTGCCAGCTCAGAACAGGGAGACCAAGAGACCCAGTACTTC	CASSEQGDQETQYF
TRBJ1-1	TRBV28	few	-	TGTGCCAGCAGTTTATCCAGGGCCACTGAAGCTTTCTTT	CASSLSRATEAFF
TRBJ2-3	TRBV6-5	-	TRBD2	TGTGCCAGCAGTTACGCTCGAGCGGGGGGGACAGATACGCAGTATTTT	CASSYARAGGTDTQYF
TRBJ1-2	TRBV18	few	-	TGTGCCAGCTCCCCGACAGAATCCTATGGCTACACCTTC	CASSPTESYGYTF
TRBJ2-5	TRBV6-5	-	-	TGTGCCAGCAGTTACGGCAGGGTGGAGACCCAGTACTTC	CASSYGRVETQYF
TRBJ2-5	TRBV6-6	few	TRBD1	TGTGCCAGCAGGCTGGGACAGGGTACCCAAGAGACCCAGTACTTC	CASRLGQGTQETQYF
TRBJ2-7	TRBV7-2	few	TRBD2	TGTGCCAGCAGCTCCAGCGGGGGGGAGCGGTACTTC	CASSSSGGERYF
TRBJ1-1	TRBV29-1	few	-	TGCAGCGCCGTTAGGGGCGACACTGAAGCTTTCTTT	CSAVRGDTEAFF
TRBJ2-3	TRBV6-6	few	-	TGTGCCAGCAGTTACTCAGGGACCACAGATACGCAGTATTTT	CASSYSGTTDTQYF
TRBJ2-7	TRBV18	few	-	TGTGCCAGCTCACCGACAGCCGATTACGAGCAGTACTTC	CASSPTADYEQYF
TRBJ1-1	TRBV4-1	-	-	TGCGCCAGCAGCCAAGAGCAGGGAGGCACTGAAGCTTTCTTT	CASSQEQGGTEAFF
TRBJ1-3	TRBV6-1	-	-	TGTGCCAGCAGTGAAGCGTCTACAGGAATTGGAAACACCATGTATTTT	CASSEASTGIGNTMYF
TRBJ2-3	TRBV29-1	-	-	TGCAGCGTTGGGACTTCGATCACAGATACGCAGTATTTT	CSVGTSITDTQYF
TRBJ2-7	TRBV14	-	-	TGTGCCAGCAGCCTCCGTGGCGAGCAGTACTTC	CASSLRGEQYF
TRBJ2-1	TRBV7-2	few	-	TGTGCCAGCAGCTTAGCGAGGGGCAGTGAGCAGTTCTTC	CASSLARGSEQFF
TRBJ2-1	TRBV9	few	TRBD2	TGTGCCAGCAGCGGGAAGGTCCGGACTAGCGAGGGCCCCAATGAGCAGTTCTTC	CASSGKVRTSEGPNEQFF
TRBJ1-5	TRBV29-1	-	TRBD1	TGCAGCGTTGTAGGGCAGGGGGATCAGCCCCAGCATTTT	CSVVGQGDQPQHF
TRBJ2-1	TRBV4-1	-	TRBD2	TGCGCCAGCAGCCAGCTGGACCTTGGACTAGCGGGGTACAATGAGCAGTTCTTC	CASSQLDLGLAGYNEQFF
TRBJ2-2	TRBV18	few	TRBD1	TGTGCCAGCTCACCACGCTCTACAGGGGGCTCTGCGACCGGGGAGCTGTTTTTT	CASSPRSTGGSATGELFF
TRBJ1-5	TRBV28	-	TRBD1	TGTGCCAGCAGTGAAAACCAGGGGGACAGCAATCAGCCCCAGCATTTT	CASSENQGDSNQPQHF
TRBJ2-5	TRBV6-5	-	TRBD2	TGTGCCAGCAGTTTAGCGGGGGGGCTGGAGACCCAGTACTTC	CASSLAGGLETQYF
TRBJ1-5	TRBV14	few	-	TGTGCCAGCAGCCAAGATGCCAGCCCTCAGCATTTT	CASSQDASPQHF
TRBJ1-5	TRBV7-8	few	-	TGTGCCAGCAGCTCCGGGACGGGAAATCAGCCCCAGCATTTT	CASSSGTGNQPQHF
TRBJ2-7	TRBV7-9	few	-	TGTGCCAGCAGCCAGGGATATTACGAGCAGTACTTC	CASSQGYYEQYF
TRBJ2-1	TRBV28	-	-	TGTGCCAGCAGTACTGCCTACAATGAGCAGTTCTTC	CASSTAYNEQFF
TRBJ1-6	TRBV4-1	-	-	TGCGCCAGCAGAATTGACGGGCTTTATTCACCCCTCCACTTT	CASRIDGLYSPLHF
TRBJ1-1	TRBV18	-	-	TGTGCCAGCTCACCTGGGAGATTTGAAGCTTTCTTT	CASSPGRFEAFF
TRBJ1-1	TRBV29-1	few	-	TGCAGCGCCTTCATGTCTGAAGCTTTCTTT	CSAFMSEAFF
TRBJ1-1	TRBV5-1	many	-	TGCGCCAGCAGCTTGGGGCAGTCGAACATGAACACTGAAGCTTTCTTT	CASSLGQSNMNTEAFF
TRBJ1-2	TRBV5-1	-	TRBD1	TGCGCCAGCAGAGCCGACCTGGGACAGTCCTATGGCTACACCTTC	CASRADLGQSYGYTF
TRBJ2-3	TRBV7-2	few	-	TGTGCCAGCAGTCGGGTTGGGACAGATACGCAGTATTTT	CASSRVGTDTQYF
TRBJ1-5	TRBV30	-	-	TGTGCCTGGAGTAGAGGGAGAGTGGATCAGCCCCAGCATTTT	CAWSRGRVDQPQHF
TRBJ2-2	TRBV4-3	-	-	TGCGCCAGCAGCCAAGCCGCCGCGGTGGCGGCCCGCGGGGAGCTGTTTTTT	CASSQAAAVAARGELFF
TRBJ2-3	TRBV5-1	many	TRBD2	TGCGCCAGCACAATTGGCAGCGGGGGGCCATCGGATACGCAGTATTTT	CASTIGSGGPSDTQYF
TRBJ2-5	TRBV20-1	few	-	TGCAGTGCTTACCAACGTGCGACCCAGTACTTC	CSAYQRATQYF
TRBJ2-7	TRBV2	-	-	TGTGCCAGCAGTCAGTTGGACGAGCAGTACTTC	CASSQLDEQYF
TRBJ2-7	TRBV7-8	-	-	TGTGCCAGCAGCCCGAGGACCGAGTCCTACGAGCAGTACTTC	CASSPRTESYEQYF
TRBJ1-5	TRBV2	few	TRBD1	TGTGCCAGCAGTGAGTGGACAGGGGGCCAGCCCCAGCATTTT	CASSEWTGGQPQHF